The next 29 T cell receptor beta chains were all read from a single sample in a study of identical twins. TCRdb reprocessed the 5' RACE reads with MiXCR, giving one entry per CDR3 protein. The sample consists of about 520,000 distinct CDR3 sequences, 22% of them appearing once. These data are also associated with another study on T cells expressing NK-cell markers.

The sample taken for sequencing was CD4+ T cells sorted from blood. These receptor sequences come from a woman aged 18-29 years in good health.

The chain carries TRBV15 and TRBJ2-1; unclear D gene. V was pared by 1 base and J by 4 bases, with 14 bases between. CDR1 is LNHNV and CDR2 is YYDKDF in the germline V gene (reference sequence). The CDR3 spans 16 residues. CDR3: CATSRGPAQPYNEQFF. CDR3 bases: TGTGCCACCAGCAGAGGGCCAGCGCAACCTTACAATGAGCAGTTCTTC.

This clonotype was found many times. The chain uses TRBV12-3 or TRBV12-4 and TRBJ2-1; D uncertain. This CDR3 region has 11 residues. Trimming pared 6 bases from V and 14 bases from J, leaving 14 bases between. The CDR3 sequence is CASRAVTLEFF. DNA for the CDR3: TGTGCCAGCAGGGCGGTCACCCTGGAGTTCTTC.

The sample holds a few counts of this clonotype. The rearrangement uses TRBV7-9 and TRBJ2-2; D gene ambiguous. The CDR3 runs to 16 residues. From germline, CDR1 is SEHNR and CDR2 FQNEAQ (reference sequence). The V end was cut by 1 base, the J end by 6 bases, with 15 bases between. The CDR3 loop reads CASSLVLDSPAGELFF. The CDR3 DNA reads as TGTGCCAGCAGCTTAGTTCTTGATAGCCCGGCCGGGGAGCTGTTTTTT.

This clonotype was detected only a few times. V is TRBV9 and J is TRBJ1-5; D unclear. V was pared by 0 bases and J by 0 bases, with 4 bases between. The CDR3 loop spans 14 amino acids. CDR1 is SGDLS, CDR2 YYNGEE, per germline. CDR3 sequence: CASSVGASNQPQHF. In DNA, the CDR3 is TGTGCCAGCAGCGTAGGGGCTAGCAATCAGCCCCAGCATTTT.

The CDR3 reads CASSLGTSGISSYNEQFF. Here the CDR3 DNA reads TGTGCCAGCAGCTTGGGGACTAGCGGGATTAGCTCCTACAATGAGCAGTTCTTC. This sequence joins TRBV5-4 and TRBJ2-1; 12 bases match TRBD2. Germline CDR1 and CDR2: SGHNT and YYREEE (reference sequence). V lost 0 bases, J lost 0 bases, and 4 bases stayed unmatched. The CDR3 runs 18 residues.

This clonotype appeared many times. The V and J genes are TRBV5-1 and TRBJ2-1; a possible D gene is TRBD1 (6 bases). Trimming removed 3 bases at V and 5 bases at J, with 18 bases between. The V gene's germline CDR1 is SGHRS and CDR2 YFSETQ. The CDR3 consists of 16 residues. CDR3 protein: CASSSGTNLKNNEQFF. The CDR3 nucleotides read TGCGCCAGCAGCTCAGGGACAAACTTAAAAAACAATGAGCAGTTCTTC.

This sequence joins TRBV20-1 and TRBJ2-7; perhaps TRBD1 as D (6 bases). The CDR3 is 11 residues long. Germline values: CDR1 DFQATT, CDR2 SNEGSKA (reference sequence). The V and J ends lost 6 bases and 3 bases respectively, with 9 bases between them. The CDR3 here is CSADRDYEQYF. CDR3 DNA: TGCAGTGCGGACAGAGACTACGAGCAGTACTTC.

This clonotype was observed a handful of times. The J gene is TRBJ2-3, the V gene TRBV5-1; D remains ambiguous. Trimming took off 2 bases at V and 4 bases at J, with 14 bases between the two ends. CDR1 and CDR2 (germline): SGHRS, YFSETQ. CDR3 length: 15 amino acids. CDR3 DNA sequence: TGCGCCAGCAGCTTCTCTAGGAGCGCGGCAGATACGCAGTATTTT. Encoded protein: CASSFSRSAADTQYF.

This clonotype showed up many times. The V and J genes are TRBV4-3 and TRBJ2-7; TRBD2 might be the D (5 bases). This CDR3 has 13 residues. The germline gives CDR1 LGHNA, CDR2 YSLEER. The V end was cut by 0 bases, the J end by 6 bases, with 9 bases between. CDR3 DNA: TGCGCCAGCAGCCAAGATGGGAGTTCCGAGCAGTACTTC. It codes for CASSQDGSSEQYF.

The rearrangement links TRBV30 to TRBJ1-2, with D perhaps matching TRBD1 (6 bases). The V and J ends lost 4 bases and 7 bases respectively, with 13 bases between them. Germline V gene sequence: CDR1 GTSNPN, CDR2 SVGIG (reference sequence). The CDR3 length is 12 residues. CDR3 sequence reads: CAWIGDTSGYTF. The CDR3 bases are TGTGCCTGGATAGGGGACACCTCTGGCTACACCTTC.

The CDR3 reads CASRVEGRYTF. The CDR3 bases are TGTGCCAGCAGGGTGGAAGGTCGTTACACCTTC. V is TRBV6-1 and J is TRBJ1-2; D gene ambiguous. V lost 6 bases and J lost 11, with 13 bases in between. This CDR3 contains 11 residues. The germline gives CDR1 MNHNS, CDR2 SASEGT.

The chain is built from TRBV20-1 and TRBJ1-6, with 9 nucleotides matching TRBD1. Germline V gives CDR1 DFQATT, CDR2 SNEGSKA (reference sequence). CDR3 length: 15 amino acids. Losses at the gene ends were 0 bases for V and 9 bases for J; bases not matched to a gene: 6. The CDR3 region has the DNA TGCAGTGCTAGAGATCGAGACAGGGGGAGTTCACCCCTCCACTTT. Protein: CSARDRDRGSSPLHF.

The chain joins TRBV11-1 to TRBJ1-4, with D perhaps matching TRBD1 (5 bases). Looked up from germline, CDR1 is SGHAT and CDR2 is FQDESV (reference sequence). The CDR3 runs 19 residues. Trimming removed 6 bases from V and 5 bases from J, with 28 bases in between. CDR3 sequence reads: CASRNLPDHRGRGNEKLFF. In DNA form, the CDR3 reads TGTGCCAGCAGAAACCTGCCGGACCACCGGGGCCGAGGCAATGAAAAACTGTTTTTT.

This clonotype was found a few times. The gene calls are TRBV12-3 or TRBV12-4 and TRBJ1-1; no definite D call. With 3 bases removed from V and 8 bases from J, the gap between germline ends came to 10 bases. This CDR3 is built from 12 residues. CDR3 sequence reads: CASSFFRAEAFF. Here the CDR3 DNA reads TGTGCCAGCAGTTTCTTTAGAGCCGAAGCTTTCTTT.

The chain employs TRBV20-1 and TRBJ2-1; TRBD2 is a possible D gene (6 bases). The germline V gene has CDR1 DFQATT and CDR2 SNEGSKA (reference sequence). The CDR3 extends over 16 amino acids. V shed 5 bases and J shed 1 base, with 18 bases lying between them. Here the CDR3 reads CSALILAIPSYNEQFF. In nucleotides, the CDR3 is TGCAGTGCTCTCATACTAGCAATTCCGTCCTACAATGAGCAGTTCTTC.

This clonotype was counted a few times. The chain couples TRBV4-3 to TRBJ2-2, with 7 bases identical to TRBD2. CDR1 and CDR2 from the germline V gene are LGHNA and YSLEER. There are 14 residues in the CDR3. Losses at the gene ends were 6 bases for V and 2 bases for J; bases not matched to a gene: 3. CDR3 protein: CASRTSANTGELFF. The CDR3 nucleotides read TGCGCCAGCAGAACTAGCGCAAACACCGGGGAGCTGTTTTTT.

This clonotype has just a few counts. The CDR3 coding sequence is TGTGCCAGCAGCTTAGGAGTCTATCTCGCTGAGCAGTTCTTC. Its translation is CASSLGVYLAEQFF. The chain uses TRBV7-9 and TRBJ2-1; D ambiguous. Germline loops: CDR1 SEHNR, CDR2 FQNEAQ (reference sequence). Trimming took 1 base from V and 9 from J, leaving 13 bases between them. The CDR3 covers 14 residues.

This clonotype turned up a few times. The chain combines TRBV29-1 with TRBJ2-2; D call uncertain. Per germline, CDR1 SQVTM and CDR2 ANQGSEA. V dropped 0 bases and J dropped 3 bases, with 8 bases sitting between them. The CDR3 is made up of 14 amino acids. The chain's CDR3 is CSVEDHRDTGELFF. The CDR3 DNA follows: TGCAGCGTTGAAGATCACAGAGACACCGGGGAGCTGTTTTTT.

The table lists this clonotype with a few counts. This rearrangement joins TRBV5-1 to TRBJ2-1; D gene uncertain. V gave up 8 bases and J gave up 5 bases, with 20 bases separating them. Germline assignment: CDR1 SGHRS and CDR2 YFSETQ. The CDR3 totals 15 residues. The CDR3 sequence is CASRNRPDIDNEQFF. In DNA, the CDR3 is TGCGCCAGTAGAAACCGGCCCGACATCGACAATGAGCAGTTCTTC.

Ten or more counts support this clonotype. This chain links TRBV5-1 with TRBJ1-1; 8 positions match TRBD1. This CDR3 is 19 amino acids long. CDR1 SGHRS and CDR2 YFSETQ come from the germline V gene. Trimming took 0 bases from V and 1 from J; bases not matched to a gene: 14. CDR3: CASSLGTGGLAVGNTEAFF. DNA of the CDR3: TGCGCCAGCAGCTTGGGAACAGGGGGTTTGGCCGTAGGGAACACTGAAGCTTTCTTT. Variable domain in full (rest from reference TRBV5-1 and TRBJ1-1): KAGVTQTPRYLIKTRGQQVTLSCSPISGHRSVSWYQQTPGQGLQFLFEYFSETQRNKGNFPGRFSGRQFSNSRSEMNVSTLELGDSALYLCASSLGTGGLAVGNTEAFFGQGTRLTVV.

The chain has TRBV20-1 and TRBJ2-3; D ambiguous. Germline-derived CDR1 and CDR2 are DFQATT and SNEGSKA (reference sequence). This CDR3 spans 13 amino acids. Between the trimmed V and J ends, which lost 7 bases and 3 bases, there was a span of 14 bases. The DNA of the CDR3 is TGCAGTGTCCTGGTTCGCAGTACAGATACGCAGTATTTT. It yields the protein CSVLVRSTDTQYF.

This clonotype was recorded many times. The chain carries TRBV20-1 and TRBJ2-3; the D is unclear. The ends were cut back, 4 bases at V and 6 bases at J, with 20 bases in the middle. The CDR3 spans 15 residues. Germline V gene sequence: CDR1 DFQATT, CDR2 SNEGSKA (reference sequence). Here the CDR3 reads CSANGAELGMDTQYF. The CDR3 DNA reads as TGCAGTGCTAACGGAGCTGAGCTCGGTATGGATACGCAGTATTTT.

Comment on this clonotype: One junction end disagrees with the germline gene, perhaps due to a read error. The chain combines TRBV20-1 with TRBJ2-5; D uncertain. The CDR3 spans 13 residues. CDR1 and CDR2 from the germline V gene are DFQATT and SNEGSKA (reference sequence). The CDR3 sequence is CSASLRRHNVRNF. The CDR3, as DNA: TGCAGTGCTAGTTTGCGTCGCCATAATGTCCGTAACTTC.

The rearrangement joins TRBV27 to TRBJ2-6, with D unclear. V was trimmed by 2 bases and J by 2 bases, leaving 13 bases between them. CDR3 size: 17 residues. Germline V lookup: CDR1 MNHEY, CDR2 SMNVEV (reference sequence). CDR3 sequence reads: CASSLKSPGAGANVLTF. The DNA of the CDR3 is TGTGCCAGCAGTTTAAAGAGCCCGGGCGCTGGGGCCAACGTCCTGACTTTC.

The rearrangement uses TRBV7-3 and TRBJ2-3; D is unclear. Germline assignment: CDR1 SGHTA and CDR2 FQGTGA. The CDR3 consists of 14 residues. V shed 0 bases and J shed 3 bases, with 7 bases lying between them. The DNA of the CDR3 is TGTGCCAGCAGCTTAACACCGGCAACAGATACGCAGTATTTT. Protein sequence: CASSLTPATDTQYF.

This clonotype was seen a handful of times. The chain has TRBV9 and TRBJ2-3, with TRBD2 identical over 8 bases. The J segment lost 4 bases and the V segment lost 6 bases, leaving 7 bases of the junction unmatched. Germline V CDR1 and CDR2: SGDLS, YYNGEE. The CDR3 length is 14 residues. The CDR3 DNA reads as TGTGCCAGCACCCGGGGGGGAATCCCAGATACGCAGTATTTT. This codes for CASTRGGIPDTQYF.

This sequence joins TRBV20-1 and TRBJ2-3, with TRBD2 as a possible D gene (7 bases). CDR1 is DFQATT, CDR2 SNEGSKA, per germline (reference sequence). This CDR3 has 13 residues. V lost 6 bases to trimming and J lost 4 bases, with 14 bases between them. This CDR3 reads CSAEGGGADTQYF. The CDR3 DNA reads as TGCAGTGCGGAGGGGGGAGGGGCAGATACGCAGTATTTT.

The V and J genes are TRBV11-2 and TRBJ2-6; TRBD1 is a possible D gene (5 bases). Trimming took off 4 bases at V and 4 bases at J, with 8 bases between the two ends. This CDR3 spans 14 amino acids. Germline V CDR1 and CDR2: SGHAT, FQNNGV. CDR3 sequence (DNA): TGTGCCAGCAGCTACAGGCGAGGGGCCAACGTCCTGACTTTC. Encoded protein: CASSYRRGANVLTF. Variable domain in full (rest from reference TRBV11-2 and TRBJ2-6): EAGVAQSPRYKIIEKRQSVAFWCNPISGHATLYWYQQILGQGPKLLIQFQNNGVVDDSQLPKDRFSAERLKGVDSTLKIQPAKLEDSAVYLCASSYRRGANVLTFGAGSRLTVL.

The chain has TRBV18 and TRBJ2-6; TRBD2 matches at 9 bases. The V gene's germline CDR1 is KGHSH and CDR2 LQKENI. J gave up 0 bases and V 6 bases, and 6 bases lay outside the gene matches. This CDR3 is 17 amino acids long. The CDR3 here is CASSPAGGISGANVLTF. The CDR3 bases are TGTGCCAGCTCCCCAGCGGGAGGCATCTCTGGGGCCAACGTCCTGACTTTC. Combining the CDR3 with reference TRBV18 and TRBJ2-6 gives the whole variable domain NAGVMQNPRHLVRRRGQEARLRCSPMKGHSHVYWYRQLPEEGLKFMVYLQKENIIDESGMPKERFSAEFPKEGPSILRIQQVVRGDSAAYFCASSPAGGISGANVLTFGAGSRLTVL.